This T cell receptor (beta chain) was obtained from a study of CD8 T cells in Susac syndrome. Study-wide context: Clinically active disease was present in 5 or 6 of the sequenced Susac syndrome patients. Roughly 8 of these patients were in remission. Study-level results: It was acknowledged in the study that the number of individuals who were included in its TCR sequencing and HLA analysis was relatively small. No clonal expansion appeared among CD4+ T cells in Susac patients.

The authors reverse transcribed about 0.45 to 1 ug RNA with random hexamers. Amplification of TCR beta CDR3 by immunoSEQ multiplex PCR spanned 54 Vbeta and 13 Jbeta. TCRdb reanalysed the immunoSEQ multiplex PCR reads using MiXCR and keeps one entry per CDR3 protein. The sample consists of over 100,000 distinct CDR3 sequences, approximately 96% of them appearing once. With regard to this clonotype: What it binds is unknown.

V was clipped by 6 bases and J by 8 bases, with 16 bases between them. Per germline, CDR1 SGHTA and CDR2 FQGNSA. The CDR3 is 13 residues long. The chain employs TRBV7-2 and TRBJ1-2; the D is unclear. The source is a human donor with Susac syndrome. What was sequenced was CD4+ T cells from PBMCs. CDR3 amino acids: CASRRETGAGYTF. The CDR3 DNA sequence: TGTGCCAGCAGACGGGAAACGGGAGCCGGCTACACCTTC.